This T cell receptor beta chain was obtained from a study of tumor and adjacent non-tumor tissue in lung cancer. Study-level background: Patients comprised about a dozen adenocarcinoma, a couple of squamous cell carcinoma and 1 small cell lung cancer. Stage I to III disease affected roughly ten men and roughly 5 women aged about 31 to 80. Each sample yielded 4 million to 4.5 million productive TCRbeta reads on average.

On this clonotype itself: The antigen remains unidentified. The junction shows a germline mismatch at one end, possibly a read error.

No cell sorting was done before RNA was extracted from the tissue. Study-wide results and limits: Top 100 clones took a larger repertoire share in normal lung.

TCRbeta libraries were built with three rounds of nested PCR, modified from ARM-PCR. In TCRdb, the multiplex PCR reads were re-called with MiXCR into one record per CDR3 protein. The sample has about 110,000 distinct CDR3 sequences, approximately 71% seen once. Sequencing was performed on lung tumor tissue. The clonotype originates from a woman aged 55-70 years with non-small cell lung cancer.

CDR3 DNA sequence: TGCAGTGCTACTAGCGTGGGGACCGCAGAGACCCAGTATTTC. Protein product: CSATSVGTAETQYF. V is TRBV20-1 and J is TRBJ2-5, with D possibly matching TRBD2 (6 bases). Germline CDR1 is DFQATT and CDR2 is SNEGSKA (reference sequence). This CDR3 is built from 14 residues.